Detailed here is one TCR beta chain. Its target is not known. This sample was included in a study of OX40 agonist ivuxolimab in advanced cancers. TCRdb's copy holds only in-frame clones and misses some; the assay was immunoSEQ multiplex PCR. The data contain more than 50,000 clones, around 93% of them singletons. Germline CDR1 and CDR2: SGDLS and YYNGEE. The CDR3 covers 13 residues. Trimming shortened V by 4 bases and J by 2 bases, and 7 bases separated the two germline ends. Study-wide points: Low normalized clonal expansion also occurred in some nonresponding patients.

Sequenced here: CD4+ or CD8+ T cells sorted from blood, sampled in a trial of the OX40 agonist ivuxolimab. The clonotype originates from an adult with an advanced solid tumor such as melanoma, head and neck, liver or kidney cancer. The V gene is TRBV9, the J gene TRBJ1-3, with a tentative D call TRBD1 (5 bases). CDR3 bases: TGTGCCAGCAGCCCAGGGCCTGGAAACACCATATATTTT. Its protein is CASSPGPGNTIYF.